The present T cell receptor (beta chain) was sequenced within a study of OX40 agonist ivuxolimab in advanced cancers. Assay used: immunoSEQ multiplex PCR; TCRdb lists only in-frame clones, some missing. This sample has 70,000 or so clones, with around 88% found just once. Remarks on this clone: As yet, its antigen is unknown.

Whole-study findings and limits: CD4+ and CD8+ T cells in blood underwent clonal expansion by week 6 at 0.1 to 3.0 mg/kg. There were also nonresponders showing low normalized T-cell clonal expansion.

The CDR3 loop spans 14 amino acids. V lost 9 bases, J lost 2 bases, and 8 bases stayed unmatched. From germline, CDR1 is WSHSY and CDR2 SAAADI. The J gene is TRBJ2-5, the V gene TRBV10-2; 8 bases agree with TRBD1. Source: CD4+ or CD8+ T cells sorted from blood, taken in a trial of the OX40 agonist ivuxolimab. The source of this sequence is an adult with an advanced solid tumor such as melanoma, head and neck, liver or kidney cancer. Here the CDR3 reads CASQTGVGQETQYF. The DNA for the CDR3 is TGCGCCAGTCAGACAGGGGTGGGGCAAGAGACCCAGTACTTC.